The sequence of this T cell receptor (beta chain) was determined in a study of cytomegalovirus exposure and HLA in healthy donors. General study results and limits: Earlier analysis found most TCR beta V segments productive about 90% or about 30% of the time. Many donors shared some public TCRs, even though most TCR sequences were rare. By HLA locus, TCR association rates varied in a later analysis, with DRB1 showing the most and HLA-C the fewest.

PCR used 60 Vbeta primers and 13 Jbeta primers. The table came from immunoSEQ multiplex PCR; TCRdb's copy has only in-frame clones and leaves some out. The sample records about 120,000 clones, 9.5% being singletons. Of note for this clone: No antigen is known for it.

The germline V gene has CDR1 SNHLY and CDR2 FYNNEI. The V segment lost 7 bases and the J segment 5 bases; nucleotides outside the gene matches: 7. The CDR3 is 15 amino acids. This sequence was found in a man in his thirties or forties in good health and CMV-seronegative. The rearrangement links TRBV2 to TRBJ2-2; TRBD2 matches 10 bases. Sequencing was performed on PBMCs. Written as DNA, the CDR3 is TGTGCCAGCACGGCTAGCGGGAGTGGAACCGGGGAGCTGTTTTTT. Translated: CASTASGSGTGELFF.